These 26 T cell receptor beta chains share one sample of origin, sequenced in a study of cytomegalovirus exposure and HLA in healthy donors. Vbeta (60) and Jbeta (13) primers were used in the PCR. Produced via immunoSEQ multiplex PCR; TCRdb's table is partial and in-frame only. The table lists about 140,000 clones, more than 75% of them singletons. Material: PBMCs. These receptors were taken from a woman aged 40-49 years in good health and CMV-seropositive.

The V gene is TRBV6-1, the J gene TRBJ1-5; D gene unclear. Trimming removed 2 bases from V and 0 bases from J, with 2 bases in between. This CDR3 is built from 13 residues. Germline CDR1 MNHNS, CDR2 SASEGT. Here the CDR3 reads CASSEYSNQPQHF. As DNA, the CDR3 is TGTGCCAGCAGTGAATATAGCAATCAGCCCCAGCATTTT.

V usage is TRBV5-6 and J usage is TRBJ2-4, with TRBD2 as a possible D gene (6 bases). The CDR3 contains 16 residues. Trimming removed 4 bases at V and 0 bases at J, with 14 bases between. Germline CDR1 SGHDT, CDR2 YYEEEE. CDR3 sequence reads: CASSGAGPSAKNIQYF. The DNA for the CDR3 is TGTGCCAGCAGCGGGGCGGGACCTTCAGCCAAAAACATTCAGTACTTC.

The rearrangement joins TRBV30 to TRBJ2-3; 9 bases are shared with TRBD1. CDR3 size: 15 residues. The trim removed 4 bases at V and 2 bases at J, leaving 7 bases unmatched. The germline V gene encodes CDR1 GTSNPN and CDR2 SVGIG (reference sequence). The CDR3 nucleotides are TGTGCCTGGAAGTTGGGGACAGGGTTCACAGATACGCAGTATTTT. Translation: CAWKLGTGFTDTQYF.

The CDR3 spells CASSAKTGPSSYNSPLHF. The CDR3 region has the DNA TGCGCCAGCAGCGCCAAGACAGGGCCCAGCTCCTATAATTCACCCCTCCACTTT. The chain recombines TRBV5-1 with TRBJ1-6; TRBD1 matches at 7 bases. Germline V gene lookup returns CDR1 SGHRS and CDR2 YFSETQ. V was pared by 4 bases and J by 0 bases, with 10 bases of the junction left unmatched. CDR3 length: 18 amino acids.

This clone came up once. CDR3 region: CASSLGFVSGKGTDTQYF. The CDR3 DNA reads TGCGCCAGCAGCTTGGGTTTCGTTAGCGGTAAGGGCACAGATACGCAGTATTTT. The chain uses TRBV5-1 and TRBJ2-3; perhaps TRBD2 as D (6 bases). The CDR3 spans 18 residues. In germline, CDR1 is SGHRS, CDR2 YFSETQ. Trimming pared 0 bases from V and 1 base from J, leaving 18 bases between. The full variable domain, rest sourced from reference TRBV5-1 and TRBJ2-3, is KAGVTQTPRYLIKTRGQQVTLSCSPISGHRSVSWYQQTPGQGLQFLFEYFSETQRNKGNFPGRFSGRQFSNSRSEMNVSTLELGDSALYLCASSLGFVSGKGTDTQYFGPGTRLTVL.

The chain uses TRBV28 and TRBJ2-7; 8 bases map to TRBD2. V trimming: 8 bases; J trimming: 2 bases; junction bases outside the gene matches: 8. The CDR3 loop spans 14 amino acids. Germline CDR1 MDHEN, CDR2 SYDVKM. The CDR3 nucleotides read TGTGCCAGCCTAACTAGCGGCTTAACCTACGAGCAGTACTTC. Its translation: CASLTSGLTYEQYF.

This clone came up once. V gene TRBV2 combines with J gene TRBJ1-5; D is possibly TRBD1 (5 bases). Per the germline V gene, CDR1 is SNHLY and CDR2 is FYNNEI. Deletions cut 8 bases from V and 2 bases from J, with 16 bases between. The CDR3 has 15 residues. The CDR3 DNA follows: TGTGCCAGCTCCCAAAACGGGGGAGGCAATCAGCCCCAGCATTTT. Encoded protein: CASSQNGGGNQPQHF.

V gene TRBV7-9 combines with J gene TRBJ2-1; tentative D call: TRBD1 (5 bases). The CDR3 runs 14 residues. Trimming cost V 5 bases and J 6 bases, with 14 bases left between them. CDR1 and CDR2 from the germline V gene are SEHNR and FQNEAQ (reference sequence). The CDR3 reads CASSPRADINEQFF. CDR3 sequence (DNA): TGTGCCAGCAGCCCCAGGGCCGATATCAATGAGCAGTTCTTC.

The rearrangement joins TRBV5-4 to TRBJ2-3, with D hard to call. The CDR3 has 14 amino acids. CDR1 is SGHNT and CDR2 is YYREEE in the germline V gene (reference sequence). Trimming removed 0 bases at V and 5 bases at J, with 10 bases between. CDR3 loop: CASSLAGSGDTQYF. CDR3 coding DNA: TGTGCCAGCAGCTTGGCCGGGTCCGGAGATACGCAGTATTTT.

The genes are TRBV7-8 and TRBJ2-3; possible D gene TRBD1, 6 bases. The CDR3 totals 14 residues. Germline V lookup: CDR1 SGHVS, CDR2 FQNEAQ. V was shortened by 5 bases and J by 7 bases, with 16 bases between the two germline ends. The CDR3, as DNA: TGTGCCAGCAGCCCCCCCGGGACAAAATATACGCAGTATTTT. Amino acids: CASSPPGTKYTQYF.

Here the CDR3 reads CAWGKGAGRVNQPQHF. In DNA, the CDR3 is TGTGCCTGGGGCAAGGGGGCAGGGAGAGTCAATCAGCCCCAGCATTTT. The chain uses TRBV30 and TRBJ1-5; TRBD1 agrees at 7 bases. Germline V CDR1 and CDR2: GTSNPN, SVGIG (reference sequence). Trimming removed 5 bases from V and 3 bases from J; junction bases left unmatched: 13. The CDR3 is 16 residues long.

The V and J genes are TRBV4-1 and TRBJ2-7; 8 bases map to TRBD1. CDR3 length equals 15 residues. The V and J ends lost 4 bases and 1 base, in that order; junction bases with no gene match: 6. Germline V gene sequence: CDR1 MGHRA, CDR2 YSYEKL. The CDR3 loop reads CASSPLDRASYEQYF. CDR3 coding DNA: TGCGCCAGCAGCCCTTTGGACAGGGCATCCTACGAGCAGTACTTC.

The chain has TRBV19 and TRBJ1-1; possible D gene TRBD1, 5 bases. Trimming removed 5 bases at V and 5 bases at J, with 12 bases between. From germline, CDR1 is LNHDA and CDR2 SQIVND (reference sequence). This CDR3 is built from 13 residues. The DNA of the CDR3 is TGTGCCAGTAGTCCCCACGGGGGTACTGAAGCTTTCTTT. Amino acid sequence: CASSPHGGTEAFF.

With respect to this clone: Compared with germline, one end of the junction differs, possibly owing to a read error. DNA for the CDR3: TGCGCCGGCAGCTCCGGGACAGGATACAATGAGCAGTTCTTC. Its translation is CAGSSGTGYNEQFF. The chain carries TRBV5-1 and TRBJ2-1; 8 bases line up with TRBD1. This CDR3 is 14 amino acids long. Germline values: CDR1 SGHRS, CDR2 YFSETQ. Combining the CDR3 with reference TRBV5-1 and TRBJ2-1 gives the whole variable domain KAGVTQTPRYLIKTRGQQVTLSCSPISGHRSVSWYQQTPGQGLQFLFEYFSETQRNKGNFPGRFSGRQFSNSRSEMNVSTLELGDSALYLCAGSSGTGYNEQFFGPGTRLTVL.

The DNA for the CDR3 is TGTGCCAGTAGTGAGAGCGGTAACTACAATGAGCAGTTCTTC. Amino acids: CASSESGNYNEQFF. The V gene is TRBV19, the J gene TRBJ2-1; perhaps TRBD2 as D (5 bases). V lost 5 bases and J 3 bases, leaving 11 bases between the germline ends. Germline V gives CDR1 LNHDA, CDR2 SQIVND (reference sequence). The length of the CDR3 is 14 residues.

This chain links TRBV11-2 with TRBJ1-5; D gene ambiguous. The ends were cut back, 0 bases at V and 7 bases at J, with 7 bases in the middle. Germline CDR1 is SGHAT and CDR2 is FQNNGV. The length of the CDR3 is 13 residues. The CDR3 region has the DNA TGTGCCAGCAGCTTAGATCGGGAGCAGCCCCAGCATTTT. Its translation is CASSLDREQPQHF.

The chain employs TRBV18 and TRBJ2-7, with 14 bases fitting TRBD2. CDR1 is KGHSH and CDR2 is LQKENI in the germline V gene. CDR3 length equals 16 residues. V was pared by 4 bases and J by 6 bases, with 8 bases of the junction left unmatched. CDR3 nucleotides: TGTGCCAGCTCACGGGGACTAGCGGGAGTATTAGCCGAGCAGTACTTC. Encoded protein: CASSRGLAGVLAEQYF.

The V gene is TRBV19, the J gene TRBJ2-1, with D unresolved. This CDR3 has 14 amino acids. Germline-derived CDR1 and CDR2 are LNHDA and SQIVND (reference sequence). V was shortened by 5 bases and J by 3 bases, with 11 bases between the two germline ends. CDR3 nucleotides: TGTGCCAGTAGTCCAGGATCGGTCTACAATGAGCAGTTCTTC. Translated, it gives CASSPGSVYNEQFF.

The table lists this clone with a few counts. The rearrangement links TRBV4-1 to TRBJ1-3; no clear D. CDR3 length: 16 amino acids. V was clipped by 4 bases and J by 0 bases, with 13 bases between them. The germline gives CDR1 MGHRA, CDR2 YSYEKL. The CDR3 reads CASSRNIGGSGNTIYF. The DNA of the CDR3 is TGCGCCAGCAGCCGGAACATAGGAGGCTCTGGAAACACCATATATTTT.

This clone was counted a single time. V is TRBV6-5 and J is TRBJ2-7; D unclear. Germline values: CDR1 MNHEY, CDR2 SVGAGI. Trimming took off 0 bases at V and 4 bases at J, with 7 bases between the two ends. The CDR3 spans 13 residues. The CDR3 nucleotides read TGTGCCAGCAGTTACTCGAGAGAGTACGAGCAGTACTTC. Residues: CASSYSREYEQYF.

The chain recombines TRBV10-3 with TRBJ2-2; TRBD1 aligns across 9 bases. V lost 4 bases, J lost 5 bases, and 2 bases stayed unmatched. CDR3 size: 14 residues. In germline, CDR1 is ENHRY, CDR2 SYGVKD. This CDR3 reads CAISAGTGTGELFF. The CDR3 DNA follows: TGTGCCATCAGTGCCGGGACAGGGACCGGGGAGCTGTTTTTT.

This chain links TRBV5-1 with TRBJ2-5, with D possibly being TRBD2 (6 bases). The V and J ends lost 3 bases and 2 bases respectively, with 11 bases between them. The CDR3 sequence is 14 residues long. Germline V CDR1 and CDR2: SGHRS, YFSETQ. In DNA form, the CDR3 reads TGCGCCAGCAGCTCGGGGGACTGGCAAGAGACCCAGTACTTC. Translated: CASSSGDWQETQYF.

As concerns this clone: The sample has other DNA sequences that encode this CDR3 too. The chain recombines TRBV7-8 with TRBJ2-1; 11 nucleotides match TRBD2. The CDR3 length is 16 residues. V shed 5 bases and J 9 bases; nucleotides not matched to a gene: 12. In germline, CDR1 is SGHVS, CDR2 FQNEAQ. The CDR3 coding sequence is TGTGCCAGCAGCGCACCCACCGGACTAGCGGGTCCTGAGCAGTTCTTC. Protein product: CASSAPTGLAGPEQFF.

This clone was observed a single time. This rearrangement joins TRBV5-1 to TRBJ1-6; 12 bases fit TRBD1. V gave up 4 bases and J gave up 9 bases; unmatched junction bases: 11. The germline V gene has CDR1 SGHRS and CDR2 YFSETQ. The CDR3 is made up of 17 amino acids. The CDR3 DNA follows: TGCGCCAGCAGCGATTGGGGGACAGGGGGCGATTTTTCACCCCTCCACTTT. This sequence encodes CASSDWGTGGDFSPLHF.

This sequence joins TRBV7-8 and TRBJ2-5; 10 nucleotides agree with TRBD2. The DNA end lines up better with TRBJ2-7; the J call may be wrong. Germline CDR1 is SGHVS and CDR2 is FQNEAQ. The CDR3 is 16 amino acids. Written as DNA, the CDR3 is TGTGCCAGCAGCTTAAAATTGGGCAGCGGGAGGGACGAGCAGTACTTC. It codes for CASSLKLGSGRDEQYF.

In nucleotides, the CDR3 is TGTGCCAGCAGTTATACAGGGGGCCATTCACCCCTCCACTTT. Translation: CASSYTGGHSPLHF. The rearrangement joins TRBV27 to TRBJ1-6; 9 nucleotides align to TRBD1. The CDR3 loop spans 14 amino acids. CDR1 and CDR2 (germline): MNHEY, SMNVEV (reference sequence). The V gene end was trimmed by 4 bases and the J gene end by 8 bases; junction bases not matched to a gene: 3.